The 12 T cell receptor beta chains below come from one sample, sequenced in a study of T cells in Graves' hyperthyroidism and ophthalmopathy. Amplified TCR beta CDR3 regions derived from RNA transcripts. First-round RT-PCR targeting the TCR CDR3 was performed with the HTBI primer set. TCRdb ran MiXCR on the multiplex PCR reads and lists one entry per CDR3 protein. The table includes roughly 720,000 distinct CDR3 sequences, roughly 17% detected once. Input material: blood. Every receptor here comes from a man aged 45-60 years with Graves' hyperthyroidism.

Many counts were recorded for this clonotype. The rearrangement uses TRBV2 and TRBJ2-5; possibly TRBD2 for D (6 bases). Germline CDR1 reads SNHLY; CDR2 reads FYNNEI. The germline V and J ends were trimmed by 8 bases and 0 bases, with 13 bases remaining between them. The CDR3 contains 14 residues. The CDR3 reads CASSIAAYQETQYF. The CDR3 DNA follows: TGTGCCAGCTCAATAGCGGCGTACCAAGAGACCCAGTACTTC. The full variable domain, with the rest looked up from reference TRBV2 and TRBJ2-5, is EPEVTQTPSHQVTQMGQEVILRCVPISNHLYFYWYRQILGQKVEFLVSFYNNEISEKSEIFDDQFSVERPDGSNFTLKIRSTKLEDSAMYFCASSIAAYQETQYFGPGTRLLVL.

The chain recombines TRBV19 with TRBJ2-1; D possibly corresponds to TRBD2 (6 bases). The CDR3 runs 13 residues. With 5 bases removed from V and 9 bases from J, the gap between germline ends came to 14 bases. Germline V gene data show CDR1 as LNHDA and CDR2 as SQIVND (reference sequence). CDR3 sequence reads: CASSVSSGGEQFF. The CDR3 DNA reads TGTGCCAGTAGTGTGTCCTCCGGGGGTGAGCAGTTCTTC. The variable domain in full, with the rest retrieved from reference TRBV19 and TRBJ2-1, is DGGITQSPKYLFRKEGQNVTLSCEQNLNHDAMYWYRQDPGQGLRLIYYSQIVNDFQKGDIAEGYSVSREKKESFPLTVTSAQKNPTAFYLCASSVSSGGEQFFGPGTRLTVL.

The chain links TRBV14 to TRBJ2-5; 8 bases are shared with TRBD1. The CDR3 runs to 16 residues. Germline V CDR1 and CDR2: SGHDN, FVKESK. Unmatched junction bases numbered 8, after V lost 0 bases and J lost 5 bases. CDR3: CASSQDFQGATETQYF. In nucleotides, the CDR3 is TGTGCCAGCAGCCAAGACTTTCAGGGGGCGACGGAGACCCAGTACTTC.

This clonotype was picked up many times. The V and J genes are TRBV28 and TRBJ1-2; D is undetermined. Deletions cut 9 bases from V and 8 bases from J, with 16 bases between. The CDR3 totals 12 residues. Germline V gives CDR1 MDHEN, CDR2 SYDVKM. In nucleotides, the CDR3 is TGTGCCAGTTCAGGCCCCCTGGGAGGCTACACCTTC. Amino acid sequence: CASSGPLGGYTF.

CDR3 amino acids: CSARDGGRRGYGYTF. The CDR3 bases are TGCAGTGCTAGAGATGGAGGGAGGAGGGGCTATGGCTACACCTTC. The rearrangement joins TRBV20-1 to TRBJ1-2; D may be TRBD1 (5 bases). The CDR3 loop spans 15 amino acids. Germline CDR1 reads DFQATT; CDR2 reads SNEGSKA (reference sequence). Between the trimmed V and J ends, which lost 0 bases and 4 bases, there was a span of 15 bases.

The CDR3 DNA sequence: TGTGCCAGCAAGCGGGTCAGGGACGCTGAAGCTTTCTTT. Translation gives CASKRVRDAEAFF. The chain is built from TRBV7-2 and TRBJ1-1, with a tentative D call TRBD1 (5 bases). Germline V CDR1 and CDR2: SGHTA, FQGNSA. This CDR3 spans 13 amino acids. Trimming removed 7 bases from V and 6 bases from J, with 15 bases in between.

The V gene is TRBV5-8, the J gene TRBJ2-7, with D perhaps matching TRBD2 (5 bases). The germline gives CDR1 SGHTS, CDR2 YDEGEE. CDR3 length: 17 residues. The ends were cut back, 0 bases at V and 7 bases at J, with 23 bases in the middle. The chain's CDR3 is CASSLVVGSLPTREQYF. CDR3 in DNA: TGTGCCAGCAGCTTGGTAGTTGGGAGTCTCCCTACTAGGGAGCAGTACTTC.

This clonotype was recorded many times. The genes are TRBV5-1 and TRBJ2-3; D is perhaps TRBD1 or TRBD2 (6 bases each). From germline, CDR1 is SGHRS and CDR2 YFSETQ. This CDR3 comprises 18 residues. Trimming removed 1 base from V and 4 bases from J, with 22 bases in between. The CDR3 spells CASSLQLGTRGIPDTQYF. As DNA, the CDR3 is TGCGCCAGCAGCTTGCAGTTGGGGACACGGGGGATCCCAGATACGCAGTATTTT.

In its sample, this clonotype was seen many times. The chain carries TRBV29-1 and TRBJ2-2; D might be TRBD2 (5 bases). V was clipped by 6 bases and J by 5 bases, with 13 bases between them. Looked up from germline, CDR1 is SQVTM and CDR2 is ANQGSEA. This CDR3 has 13 amino acids. The CDR3 nucleotides read TGCAGCGTCGATTCTAGCAGTACCGGGGAGCTGTTTTTT. It codes for CSVDSSSTGELFF.

This clonotype was recorded at least ten times. The chain carries TRBV5-1 and TRBJ2-1; a possible D gene is TRBD2 (6 bases). The germline CDR1 and CDR2 sequences are SGHRS and YFSETQ. This CDR3 has 17 amino acids. Trimming cost V 5 bases and J 5 bases, with 23 bases left between them. The CDR3, as DNA: TGCGCCAGCAGAGTGTCCCTAGCGCGACGAACAGACAATGAGCAGTTCTTC. Its translation: CASRVSLARRTDNEQFF.

This clonotype appeared many times. V is TRBV12-3 or TRBV12-4 and J is TRBJ2-7, with D possibly being TRBD1 (5 bases). The CDR3 contains 14 residues. V was shortened by 6 bases and J by 2 bases, with 14 bases between the two germline ends. The CDR3 loop is CASSQDSRTYEQYF. DNA of the CDR3: TGTGCCAGCAGCCAAGACAGCCGTACCTACGAGCAGTACTTC.

This clonotype was found a few times. The V and J genes are TRBV7-8 and TRBJ1-1; D may be TRBD1 (5 bases). CDR3 length: 14 residues. Germline V gene lookup returns CDR1 SGHVS and CDR2 FQNEAQ. Trimming pared 5 bases from V and 1 base from J, leaving 11 bases between. The CDR3 bases are TGTGCCAGCAGCATATCCGGACAGAACACTGAAGCTTTCTTT. Translation: CASSISGQNTEAFF.